One and the same sample provided the 24 T cell receptor delta chains below, sequenced in a study of gamma-delta chains in newborns, infants, children. TCRdb applied CATT to the reads for clone calling. The sample lists about 5,200 delta-chain clones, about 18% seen once, with around 5.2% in the top ten. The sample consisted of blood. The receptors come from a child who was a newborn, infant or young child, either healthy, febrile or measles-vaccinated (not recorded which).

By share, this clone counts as medium-sized. Other DNA sequences in this specimen translate into the identical CDR3. The chain uses TRDV1 and TRDJ2; 9 bases are a match to TRDD3. The CDR3 sequence is 23 residues long. Germline trimming cut 1 base from V and 0 bases from J; bases unmatched to any gene: 21. From germline, CDR1 is TSWWSYY and CDR2 QGS. The DNA of the CDR3 is TGTGCTCTTGGGGAACGTCCCTACTCTTACTGGGGGACTCCCTCAGCTTTGACAGCACAACTCTTCTTT. Its protein product is CALGERPYSYWGTPSALTAQLFF.

The V gene is TRDV2, the J gene TRDJ1; 11 bases fit TRDD3. The CDR3 length is 16 residues. The V segment lost 1 base and the J segment 2 bases; nucleotides outside the gene matches: 5. Germline V gene lookup returns CDR1 GEAIGNYY and CDR2 EKD. CDR3 sequence reads: CACDTGGYALTDKLIF. The CDR3 DNA is TGTGCCTGTGACACTGGGGGATACGCTCTTACCGATAAACTCATCTTT.

Note on this clone: A junction boundary mismatches the germline segment, possibly from a read error. This rearrangement joins TRDV2 to TRDJ2; 10 bases map to TRDD3. The J gene comes from matching the DNA to germline here; TCRdb lacks it. Germline loops: CDR1 GEAIGNYY, CDR2 EKD. The CDR3 spans 16 residues. CDR3 bases: TGTGCCTGTGACACACTGGGGGATGCTTTGACAGCAAAACTCTTCTTT. It encodes CACDTLGDALTAKLFF.

Sample share makes this clone medium-sized (0.01 to 0.1%). The rearrangement links TRDV1 to TRDJ1; perhaps TRDD3 as D (7 bases). Germline V gene data show CDR1 as TSWWSYY and CDR2 as QGS. With 3 bases removed from V and 1 base from J, the gap between germline ends came to 24 bases. This CDR3 is 19 amino acids long. The CDR3: CALGEFLGTLGGSTDKLIF. CDR3 in DNA: TGTGCTCTTGGGGAGTTCCTAGGGACGCTGGGGGGTTCCACCGATAAACTCATCTTT.

This clone ranks as medium-sized (0.01 to 0.1%). The V gene is TRDV1, the J gene TRDJ1; 8 bases match TRDD3. After removal of 2 bases from V and 1 base from J, the junction contained 27 bases not matched to a gene. The germline gives CDR1 TSWWSYY, CDR2 QGS. The CDR3 covers 23 residues. CDR3 in amino acids: CALGEFLFLMDWGLKGGTDKLIF. The CDR3 DNA reads TGTGCTCTTGGGGAATTCCTATTCTTGATGGACTGGGGGCTCAAGGGGGGCACCGATAAACTCATCTTT.

Comments on this clone: A read error may be the cause here, since a much bigger clone is one base away. The identical CDR3 is also encoded by other nucleotide sequences in the sample. The rearrangement joins TRDV2 to TRDJ1; D could derive from TRDD2 or TRDD3 (6 bases each). Germline loops: CDR1 GEAIGNYY, CDR2 EKD. The CDR3 length is 17 residues. This CDR3 reads CACDTVLRLGNTDKLIF. DNA for the CDR3: TGCGCCTGTGACACCGTCCTACGTCTGGGGAACACCGATAAACTCATCTTT.

The chain is built from TRDV1 and TRDJ1; 12 nucleotides agree with TRDD3. J lost 0 bases, V lost 0 bases, and 26 bases had no gene match. Germline V gene data show CDR1 as TSWWSYY and CDR2 as QGS. This CDR3 comprises 25 residues. CDR3: CALGELITGATGGYTYVTYTDKLIF. The CDR3, as DNA: TGTGCTCTTGGGGAACTTATAACCGGGGCGACTGGGGGATACACCTACGTGACGTACACCGATAAACTCATCTTT.

Relative to its sample, this clone is medium-sized. The chain couples TRDV2 to TRDJ3; 12 positions match TRDD3. V lost 2 bases and J lost 1; bases outside the gene matches: 5. The CDR3 consists of 19 residues. Germline-derived CDR1 and CDR2 are GEAIGNYY and EKD. CDR3 DNA sequence: TGTGCCTGTGACAATTTACTGGGGGATACATCCTGGGACACCCGACAGATGTTTTTC. This codes for CACDNLLGDTSWDTRQMFF.

This clone occurred a few times. Because the CDR3's place on the DNA is in doubt, the DNA is left out and the CDR3 is given as listed by TCRdb. The chain joins TRDV2 to TRDJ1; the DNA was not compared with TRDD3, the D call given in the table. CDR1 GEAIGNYY and CDR2 EKD come from the germline V gene. The CDR3 is 20 residues long, ends included. CDR3 sequence: CACDTVAGGTPQIIPDKLTF.

This clone turned up a few times. This chain joins TRDV1 and TRDJ1; D may match TRDD2 or TRDD3 (7 bases each). TCRdb carries no J gene annotation; the J gene was assigned here by matching the DNA with germline. The CDR3 spans 25 residues. The germline gives CDR1 TSWWSYY, CDR2 QGS. The V end lost 3 bases, the J end lost 0 bases, and 41 bases lay between the germline ends. Written as DNA, the CDR3 is TGTGCTCTTGGGGACCGAAGGGGCCTTCCTTTAGCGCCTGGGGGGGCCCTTAGCAACACCGATAAACTCATCTTT. The encoded protein is CALGDRRGLPLAPGGALSNTDKLIF.

By sample fraction, this clone is medium-sized. This rearrangement joins TRDV2 to TRDJ1; 10 bases line up with TRDD3. Germline V lookup: CDR1 GEAIGNYY, CDR2 EKD. The junction had 21 bases not matched to a gene; V was cut back by 0 bases and J by 0 bases. The CDR3 is 22 residues long. DNA of the CDR3: TGTGCCTGTGACACCCGATTTGTACGTGAACTGGGGGATCTTTTGTACACCGATAAACTCATCTTT. Encoded protein: CACDTRFVRELGDLLYTDKLIF.

This clone occurred once. No J gene was assigned, while the V gene was called as TRDV3; TRDD3, the D gene given by the table, was not confirmed from the DNA. CDR1 and CDR2 (germline): TVYSNPD, GDNSRS (reference sequence). The CDR3 is made up of 19 amino acids. The DNA for the CDR3 is TGTGCCTTTTGTCCGACGCGTACTGAACCGAAAACGGACACCGATAAAATCATCTTT. Translated: CAFCPTRTEPKTDTDKIIF.

This rearrangement joins TRDV1 to TRDJ1, with 7 positions matching TRDD3. The V segment lost 1 base and the J segment 0 bases; nucleotides outside the gene matches: 14. Germline V gene data show CDR1 as TSWWSYY and CDR2 as QGS. The CDR3 runs 19 residues. CDR3 loop: CALGERCRDTRQYTDKLIF. Written as DNA, the CDR3 is TGTGCTCTTGGGGAACGCTGTAGGGATACTCGACAGTACACCGATAAACTCATCTTT.

The DNA for the CDR3 is TGTGCTCTTGGGGAAACTCCCGCCGATAAACTCATCTTT. Translation gives CALGETPADKLIF. The V gene was left uncalled, and the J gene is TRDJ1. The CDR3 covers 13 residues.

Remarks on this clone: Since a much larger clone is just one base distant, this may be a read error. The chain combines TRDV1 with TRDJ1, with 10 bases matching TRDD3. The J gene, left out of TCRdb, was set here by checking the DNA against germline. J lost 0 bases, V lost 3 bases, and 25 bases had no gene match. CDR3 length: 23 residues. CDR1 and CDR2 from the germline V gene are TSWWSYY and QGS. The CDR3: CALGDSGRGGGYIHPMYTDKLIF. CDR3 coding DNA: TGTGCTCTTGGGGACTCCGGCAGAGGTGGGGGATACATACACCCAATGTACACCGATAAACTCATCTTT.

Comment on this clone: A much larger clone lies one base from this, so it may be a read error. The chain couples TRDV3 to TRDJ1; 11 bases are a match to TRDD3. TCRdb gives no J gene; it was assigned here by matching the DNA to germline. Germline V gene lookup returns CDR1 TVYSNPD and CDR2 GDNSRS (reference sequence). The CDR3 extends over 20 amino acids. The trim removed 1 base at V and 1 base at J, leaving 20 bases unmatched. The CDR3 DNA reads TGTGCCTTTAATCCCCACGTGGGTAGAATACTGGGGGATAGCACCGATAAACTCATCTTT. Its translation: CAFNPHVGRILGDSTDKLIF.

Note on this clone: The database protein in TCRdb disagrees with the DNA translation at residue 6; the sequence shown here was translated from the DNA. The chain couples TRDV2 to TRDJ1; D perhaps matches TRDD3 (5 bases). Germline CDR1 and CDR2: GEAIGNYY and EKD. The ends were cut back, 1 base at V and 0 bases at J, with 14 bases in the middle. The CDR3 is 16 residues long. CDR3 DNA sequence: TGTGCCTGTGACACGAGATACCGCCTATACACCGATAAACTCATCTTT. It yields the protein CACDTRYRLYTDKLIF.

The chain links TRDV1 to TRDJ1; 7 nucleotides align to TRDD2. The J gene is absent in TCRdb and was assigned here via DNA matching to germline. The CDR3 is 23 residues long. Trimming cost V 5 bases and J 2 bases; bases outside gene matches: 32. CDR1 and CDR2 (germline): TSWWSYY, QGS. The DNA for the CDR3 is TGTGCTCTTGGGACCTACCCCTTCCTCCACCTACACTGCGGGGTAACGGAAACCGATAAACTCATCTTT. Translated, it gives CALGTYPFLHLHCGVTETDKLIF.

This clone is deemed medium-sized. V gene TRDV2 combines with J gene TRDJ2, with 9 bases aligning to TRDD3. J lost 0 bases, V lost 3 bases, and 16 bases had no gene match. The CDR3 sequence is 20 residues long. CDR1 GEAIGNYY and CDR2 EKD come from the germline V gene. Here the CDR3 DNA reads TGTGCCTGTGACCCACTCCCCGGTACTGGGGGACCTGCTTTGACAGCACAACTCTTCTTT. Residues: CACDPLPGTGGPALTAQLFF.

The V gene was left uncalled, and the J gene is TRDJ3; the DNA was not used to check the table's D call, TRDD3. The CDR3 is 21 residues long. The CDR3 coding sequence is TGTGCCTGTGACCTAACTGTTACTGGGGGATACGGCTCCTGGGACACCCGCCAGATGTTTTTC. This codes for CACDLTVTGGYGSWDTRQMFF.

This clone was seen only a few times. V and J are TRDV2 and TRDJ3; tentatively, D is TRDD3 (6 bases). The CDR3 has 20 amino acids. Germline V gene sequence: CDR1 GEAIGNYY, CDR2 EKD. V was shortened by 0 bases and J by 0 bases, with 17 bases between the two germline ends. For the CDR3, the DNA is TGTGCCTGTGACACCGCCGGGGGAGACCCCAGCTCCTGGGACACCCGACAGATGTTTTTC. It translates to CACDTAGGDPSSWDTRQMFF.

This clone was counted only a few times. The junction shows a germline mismatch at one end, possibly a read error. Other DNA sequences in this specimen translate into the identical CDR3. The chain is built from TRDV2 and TRDJ3; TRDD3 matches 8 bases. The CDR3 is made up of 18 amino acids. Germline loops: CDR1 GEAIGNYY, CDR2 EKD. The CDR3: CACDNTGGRSWDTRQMFF. In DNA form, the CDR3 reads TGTGCCTGCGACAATACTGGGGGCCGCTCCTGGGACACCCGACAGATGTTTTTC.

This clone was observed a few times. One end of the junction does not line up with germline, which may come from a read error. The J gene is TRDJ1, the V gene TRDV1; 8 bases map to TRDD2. In germline, CDR1 is TSWWSYY, CDR2 QGS. The CDR3 covers 23 residues. CDR3: CALGELLPTRPHNGPEDTNKLIF. In DNA form, the CDR3 reads TGTGCTCTTGGGGAACTTCTTCCTACACGACCCCATAATGGGCCCGAGGACACCAATAAACTCATCTTT.

Concerning this clone: Other DNA sequences of this sample code for an identical CDR3. CDR3 amino acids: CACDTVLGDSSSWDTRQMFF. In DNA, the CDR3 is TGTGCCTGTGACACGGTACTGGGGGACTCCAGCTCCTGGGACACCCGACAGATGTTTTTC. The chain is built from TRDV2 and TRDJ3; the match to TRDD3 covers 9 bases. V gave up 1 base and J gave up 0 bases; unmatched junction bases: 9. Germline loops: CDR1 GEAIGNYY, CDR2 EKD. This CDR3 spans 20 amino acids.